Below, 13 T cell receptor beta chains from the same sample are listed, as sequenced in a study of T cells after yellow fever vaccination. TCRdb analysed the 5' RACE reads with MiXCR anew, one entry per CDR3 protein. The sample has 60,000 to 85,000 distinct CDR3 sequences; approximately 7% are singletons. This specimen was CD8+ T cells sorted from PBMCs, taken about 49 days after the first yellow fever vaccination. The origin of the receptors is a man aged 18 to 30 who received the YFV17D yellow fever vaccine.

This clonotype has at least ten counts. The chain employs TRBV7-3 and TRBJ1-2; TRBD1 is a possible D gene (6 bases). V gave up 0 bases and J gave up 8 bases, with 13 bases separating them. This CDR3 is 14 amino acids long. CDR1 and CDR2 (germline): SGHTA, FQGTGA. In nucleotides, the CDR3 is TGTGCCAGCAGCTTAACGGGGCCAGGGGAAGGCTACACCTTC. Translating it yields CASSLTGPGEGYTF.

V usage is TRBV12-3 or TRBV12-4 and J usage is TRBJ2-4, with 7 nucleotides matching TRBD1. The CDR3 spans 15 residues. V gave up 6 bases and J gave up 0 bases; unmatched junction bases: 5. The CDR3 reads CASRQTGRAKNIQYF. The CDR3 coding sequence is TGTGCCAGCAGACAGACAGGGAGAGCCAAAAACATTCAGTACTTC.

This clonotype was detected ten times or more. The chain uses TRBV29-1 and TRBJ1-1; 8 bases agree with TRBD1. Germline V gene lookup returns CDR1 SQVTM and CDR2 ANQGSEA. The length of the CDR3 is 14 residues. The junction had 7 bases not matched to a gene; V was cut back by 6 bases and J by 1 base. This CDR3 reads CSVYRGDGNTEAFF. CDR3 nucleotides: TGCAGCGTGTACAGGGGGGATGGGAACACTGAAGCTTTCTTT.

This clonotype appeared many times. The chain has TRBV7-6 and TRBJ2-4, with 8 bases lining up with TRBD2. V lost 1 base and J lost 3; bases outside the gene matches: 2. CDR1 and CDR2 from the germline V gene are SGHVS and FNYEAQ. CDR3 length: 15 residues. The CDR3 sequence: CASSLGGGHKNIQYF. As DNA, the CDR3 is TGTGCCAGCAGCTTAGGCGGGGGGCACAAAAACATTCAGTACTTC. The whole variable domain, filled in from reference TRBV7-6 and TRBJ2-4, reads GAGVSQSPRYKVTKRGQDVALRCDPISGHVSLYWYRQALGQGPEFLTYFNYEAQQDKSGLPNDRFSAERPEGSISTLTIQRTEQRDSAMYRCASSLGGGHKNIQYFGAGTRLSVL.

This clonotype was seen more than once but under ten times. The chain carries TRBV14 and TRBJ2-5, with D uncertain. V was pared by 0 bases and J by 3 bases, with 8 bases between. The CDR3 is made up of 14 amino acids. Looked up from germline, CDR1 is SGHDN and CDR2 is FVKESK. CDR3 sequence: CASSQDRWEETQYF. The CDR3 nucleotides are TGTGCCAGCAGCCAAGATCGGTGGGAAGAGACCCAGTACTTC.

The rearrangement links TRBV20-1 to TRBJ2-7, with 11 bases lining up with TRBD2. CDR1 and CDR2 (germline): DFQATT, SNEGSKA (reference sequence). The CDR3 totals 15 residues. V trimming: 2 bases; J trimming: 2 bases; junction bases outside the gene matches: 5. The DNA of the CDR3 is TGCAGTGCTAGACGGATAGCGGGGGGGCCCTACGAGCAGTACGTC. The encoded protein is CSARRIAGGPYEQYV.

This clonotype was recorded at least ten times. Here the CDR3 reads CAIVQGGSNQPQHF. CDR3 DNA: TGTGCCATTGTCCAGGGTGGAAGCAATCAGCCCCAGCATTTT. The chain employs TRBV7-9 and TRBJ1-5; maybe TRBD1 (5 bases). This CDR3 has 14 residues. Per germline, CDR1 SEHNR and CDR2 FQNEAQ (reference sequence). With 10 bases removed from V and 1 base from J, the gap between germline ends came to 14 bases.

This clonotype appeared many times. CDR3 protein: CASSSLLAGGQETQYF. CDR3 in DNA: TGTGCCAGCAGCTCCTTACTAGCGGGGGGGCAAGAGACCCAGTACTTC. This chain uses TRBV3-1 with TRBJ2-5, with TRBD2 identical over 13 bases. With 5 bases clipped from V and 2 bases from J, the junction kept 5 bases outside the gene matches. The germline V gene has CDR1 LGHDT and CDR2 YNNKEL (reference sequence). The CDR3 loop spans 16 amino acids.

There are a few counts of this clonotype. This rearrangement joins TRBV10-3 to TRBJ1-5; D not certain. Looked up from germline, CDR1 is ENHRY and CDR2 is SYGVKD. Trimming left V 3 bases short and J 7 bases short, with 13 bases between. The CDR3 loop spans 14 amino acids. DNA of the CDR3: TGTGCCATCAGTGACCGGGGAGGGTCACAGCCCCAGCATTTT. It is translated as CAISDRGGSQPQHF.

This clonotype was recorded many times. The chain couples TRBV27 to TRBJ2-1, with 12 positions matching TRBD2. Germline V lookup: CDR1 MNHEY, CDR2 SMNVEV (reference sequence). The CDR3 is 14 amino acids. The J segment lost 7 bases and the V segment lost 6 bases, leaving 4 bases of the junction unmatched. The CDR3 coding sequence is TGTGCCAGCAGGCCGGGACTAGCGGGTAATGAGCAGTTCTTC. Amino acids: CASRPGLAGNEQFF.

This clonotype was recorded many times. This chain connects TRBV6-2 or TRBV6-3 to TRBJ1-1, with a possible D match to TRBD1 (5 bases). The CDR3 is made up of 11 amino acids. The germline gives CDR1 MNHEY, CDR2 SVGEGT. V gave up 5 bases and J gave up 6 bases, with 7 bases separating them. The CDR3 loop reads CASSAGAEAFF. Written as DNA, the CDR3 is TGTGCCAGCAGTGCGGGGGCTGAAGCTTTCTTT.

Only a few counts were recorded for this clonotype. The chain uses TRBV11-1 and TRBJ1-5; the D gene is possibly TRBD1 (5 bases). Between the trimmed V and J ends, which lost 1 base and 2 bases, there was a span of 18 bases. CDR1 is SGHAT and CDR2 is FQDESV in the germline V gene (reference sequence). The CDR3 sequence is 18 residues long. The CDR3 is CASSLGVHQGFGNQPQHF. The CDR3 nucleotides read TGTGCCAGCAGCTTAGGGGTCCACCAGGGTTTTGGCAATCAGCCCCAGCATTTT.

This clonotype was counted at least ten times. The CDR3 spells CASSALQGEMTF. The CDR3 nucleotides are TGTGCCAGCAGTGCCCTACAGGGAGAGATGACTTTC. The V call is TRBV12-3 or TRBV12-4, the J call TRBJ2-6, with D tentatively TRBD1 (6 bases). The CDR3 is made up of 12 amino acids. V gave up 5 bases and J gave up 17 bases, with 16 bases separating them.